The TCR beta chain under discussion was sequenced for a study of human T cells and chemical hapten exposure. About the study: Small differences in pooled library volume mainly drove the variation in TCR yields per sample.

Germline V gene sequence: CDR1 SGHVS, CDR2 FQNEAQ. J was trimmed by 8 bases and V by 7 bases; bases with no gene match: 10. CDR3 length: 13 amino acids. Turning to this clonotype: Its antigen is undetermined.

Study findings and constraints: With regard to DPC sensitization, TCRs above 1 in 1000 frequency did not change.

Before extraction, the whole blood was not fractionated, and total RNA was taken from it. The library labeled individual cDNA molecules by adding unique molecular identifiers to them. Original processing notes: Individual samples carried between about 23,224 and 700,000 TCRs, with approximately 100,000 as the median. TCRdb ran MiXCR on the 5' RACE reads and lists one entry per CDR3 protein. Clone size and V and J calls follow TCRdb, not the original study. The sample has roughly 82,000 distinct CDR3 sequences, approximately 15% seen once; the top ten hold approximately 6.3%. The TCR comes from a female donor in good health. This chain links TRBV7-8 with TRBJ1-2; 7 nucleotides align to TRBD1. CDR3 DNA: TGTGCCAGCACCCCTGACAGGGCGGGAGGCTACACCTTC. Its translation is CASTPDRAGGYTF.